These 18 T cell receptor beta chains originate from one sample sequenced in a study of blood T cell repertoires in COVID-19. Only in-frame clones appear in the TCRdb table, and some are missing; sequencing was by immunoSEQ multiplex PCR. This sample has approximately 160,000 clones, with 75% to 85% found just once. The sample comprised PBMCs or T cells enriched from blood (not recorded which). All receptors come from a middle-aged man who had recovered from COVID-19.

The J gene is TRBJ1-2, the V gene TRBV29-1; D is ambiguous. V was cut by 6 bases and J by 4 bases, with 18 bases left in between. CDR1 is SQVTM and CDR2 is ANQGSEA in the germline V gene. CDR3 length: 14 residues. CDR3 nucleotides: TGCAGCGTCGTCCGAGGGCCTCCATTCTATGGCTACACCTTC. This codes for CSVVRGPPFYGYTF.

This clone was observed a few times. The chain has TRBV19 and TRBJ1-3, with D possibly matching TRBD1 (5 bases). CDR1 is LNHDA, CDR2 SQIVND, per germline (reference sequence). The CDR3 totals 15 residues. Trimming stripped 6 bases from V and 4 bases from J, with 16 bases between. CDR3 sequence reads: CASRPDNPGGNTIYF. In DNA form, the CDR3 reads TGTGCCAGTAGACCGGACAACCCTGGGGGAAACACCATATATTTT.

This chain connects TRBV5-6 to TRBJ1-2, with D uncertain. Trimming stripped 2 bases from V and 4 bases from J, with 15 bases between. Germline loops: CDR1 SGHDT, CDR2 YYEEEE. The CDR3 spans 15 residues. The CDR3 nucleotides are TGTGCCAGCAGCTTCATGGCAGGCCCAGGCTATGGCTACACCTTC. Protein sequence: CASSFMAGPGYGYTF.

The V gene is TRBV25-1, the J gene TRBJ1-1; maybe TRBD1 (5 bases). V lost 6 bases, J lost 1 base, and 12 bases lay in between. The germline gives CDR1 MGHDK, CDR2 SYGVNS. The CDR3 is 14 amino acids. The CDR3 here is CASSNLQANTEAFF. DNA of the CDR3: TGTGCCAGCAGCAACTTACAGGCGAACACTGAAGCTTTCTTT.

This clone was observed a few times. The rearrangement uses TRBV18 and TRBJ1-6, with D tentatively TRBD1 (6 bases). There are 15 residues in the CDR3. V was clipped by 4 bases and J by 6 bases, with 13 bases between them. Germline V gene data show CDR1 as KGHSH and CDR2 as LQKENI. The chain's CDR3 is CASSRETGLNSPLHF. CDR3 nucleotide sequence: TGTGCCAGCTCACGGGAAACAGGGCTTAATTCACCCCTCCACTTT.

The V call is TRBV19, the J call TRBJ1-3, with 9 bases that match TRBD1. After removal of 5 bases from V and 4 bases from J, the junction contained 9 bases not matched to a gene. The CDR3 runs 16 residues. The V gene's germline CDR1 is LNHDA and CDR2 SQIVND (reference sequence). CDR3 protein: CASSPQGAFSGNTIYF. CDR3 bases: TGTGCCAGTAGTCCACAGGGGGCCTTTTCGGGAAACACCATATATTTT.

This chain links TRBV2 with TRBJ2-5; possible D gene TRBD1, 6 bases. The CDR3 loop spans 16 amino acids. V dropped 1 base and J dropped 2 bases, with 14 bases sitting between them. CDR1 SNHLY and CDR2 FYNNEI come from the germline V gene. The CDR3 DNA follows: TGTGCCAGCAGTGAAGTTGCCAGGGGAGCTCAAGAGACCCAGTACTTC. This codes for CASSEVARGAQETQYF.

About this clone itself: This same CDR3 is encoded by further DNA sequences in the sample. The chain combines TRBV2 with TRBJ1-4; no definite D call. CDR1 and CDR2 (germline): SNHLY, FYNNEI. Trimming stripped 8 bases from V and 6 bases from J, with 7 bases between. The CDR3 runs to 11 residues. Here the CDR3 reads CASGQDEKLFF. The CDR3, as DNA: TGTGCCAGCGGTCAGGATGAAAAACTGTTTTTT. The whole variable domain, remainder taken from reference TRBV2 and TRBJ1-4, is EPEVTQTPSHQVTQMGQEVILRCVPISNHLYFYWYRQILGQKVEFLVSFYNNEISEKSEIFDDQFSVERPDGSNFTLKIRSTKLEDSAMYFCASGQDEKLFFGSGTQLSVL.

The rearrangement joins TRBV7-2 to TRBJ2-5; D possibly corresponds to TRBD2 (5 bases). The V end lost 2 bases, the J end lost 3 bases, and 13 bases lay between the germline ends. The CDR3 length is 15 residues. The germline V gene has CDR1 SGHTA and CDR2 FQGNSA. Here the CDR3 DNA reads TGTGCCAGCAGCTTAAGGACTTGGGGTGAAGAGACCCAGTACTTC. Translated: CASSLRTWGEETQYF.

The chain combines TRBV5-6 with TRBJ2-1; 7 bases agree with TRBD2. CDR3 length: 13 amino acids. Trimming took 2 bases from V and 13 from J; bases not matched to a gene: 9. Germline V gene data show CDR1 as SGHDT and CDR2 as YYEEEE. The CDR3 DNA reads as TGTGCCAGCAGCTTTGGGGAGGGGAGGGCCCAGTTCTTC. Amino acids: CASSFGEGRAQFF.

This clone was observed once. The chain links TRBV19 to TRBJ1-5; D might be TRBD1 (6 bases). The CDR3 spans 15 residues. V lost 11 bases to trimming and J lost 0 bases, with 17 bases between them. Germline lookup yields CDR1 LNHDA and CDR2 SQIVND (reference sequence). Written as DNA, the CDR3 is TGTGCCGGCGGACCCGGGACAATTAGCAATCAGCCCCAGCATTTT. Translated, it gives CAGGPGTISNQPQHF.

The CDR3, as DNA: TGTGCCAGCAGCCCTTACGGGACAGGGGCGGGCGACACTGAAGCTTTCTTT. It yields the protein CASSPYGTGAGDTEAFF. The V and J genes are TRBV9 and TRBJ1-1; 10 positions agree with TRBD1. This CDR3 contains 17 residues. Unmatched junction bases numbered 12, after V lost 4 bases and J lost 3 bases. In germline, CDR1 is SGDLS, CDR2 YYNGEE.

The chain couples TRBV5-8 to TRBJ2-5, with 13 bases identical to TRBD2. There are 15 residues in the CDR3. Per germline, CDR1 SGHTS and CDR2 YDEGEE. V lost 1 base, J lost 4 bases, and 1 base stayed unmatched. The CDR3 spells CASSLRLAGGETQYF. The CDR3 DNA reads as TGTGCCAGCAGCTTGAGACTAGCGGGGGGAGAGACCCAGTACTTC.

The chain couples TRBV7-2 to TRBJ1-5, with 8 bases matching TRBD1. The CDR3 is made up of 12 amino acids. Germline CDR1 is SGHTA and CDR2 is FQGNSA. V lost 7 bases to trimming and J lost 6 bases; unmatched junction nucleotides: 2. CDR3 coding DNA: TGTGCCAGCACACAGGGGGTTCAGCCCCAGCATTTT. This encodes CASTQGVQPQHF.

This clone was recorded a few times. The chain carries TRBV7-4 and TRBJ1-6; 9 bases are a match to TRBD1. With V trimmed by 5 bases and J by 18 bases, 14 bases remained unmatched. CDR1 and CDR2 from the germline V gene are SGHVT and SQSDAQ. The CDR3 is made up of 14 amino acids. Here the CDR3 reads CASSIGQGSPGHHF. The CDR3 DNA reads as TGTGCCAGCAGCATAGGACAGGGGAGTCCGGGTCACCACTTT.

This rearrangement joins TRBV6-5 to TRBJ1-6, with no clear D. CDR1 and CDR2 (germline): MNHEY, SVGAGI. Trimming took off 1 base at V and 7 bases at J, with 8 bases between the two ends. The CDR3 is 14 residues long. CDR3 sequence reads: CASSYYDRNSPLHF. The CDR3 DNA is TGTGCCAGCAGTTACTACGATAGAAATTCACCCCTCCACTTT.

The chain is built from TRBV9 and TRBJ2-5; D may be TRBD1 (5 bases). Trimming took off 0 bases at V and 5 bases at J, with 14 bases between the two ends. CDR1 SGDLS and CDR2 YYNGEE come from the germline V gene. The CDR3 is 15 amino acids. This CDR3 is CASSVGPGSLETQYF. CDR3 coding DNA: TGTGCCAGCAGCGTAGGGCCAGGGTCGTTGGAGACCCAGTACTTC.

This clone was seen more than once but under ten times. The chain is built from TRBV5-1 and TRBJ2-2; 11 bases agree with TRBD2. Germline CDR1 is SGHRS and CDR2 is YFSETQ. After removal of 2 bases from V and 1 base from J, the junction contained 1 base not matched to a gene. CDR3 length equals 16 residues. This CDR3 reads CASSLTSGGNTGELFF. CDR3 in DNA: TGCGCCAGCAGCTTAACTAGCGGGGGGAACACCGGGGAGCTGTTTTTT.